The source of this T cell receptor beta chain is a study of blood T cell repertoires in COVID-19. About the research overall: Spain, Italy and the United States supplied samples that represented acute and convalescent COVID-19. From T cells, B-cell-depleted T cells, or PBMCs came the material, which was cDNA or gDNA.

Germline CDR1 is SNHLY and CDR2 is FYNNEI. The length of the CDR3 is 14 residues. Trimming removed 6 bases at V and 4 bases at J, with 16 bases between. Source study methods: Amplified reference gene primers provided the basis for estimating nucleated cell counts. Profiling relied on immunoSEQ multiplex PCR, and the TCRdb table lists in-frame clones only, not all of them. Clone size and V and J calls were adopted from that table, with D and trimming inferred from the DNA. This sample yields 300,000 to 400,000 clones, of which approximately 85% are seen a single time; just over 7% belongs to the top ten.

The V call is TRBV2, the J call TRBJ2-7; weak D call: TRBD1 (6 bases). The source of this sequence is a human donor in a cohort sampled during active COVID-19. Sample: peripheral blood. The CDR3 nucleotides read TGTGCCAGCAGACATACAGGGACCCTTTACGAGCAGTACTTC. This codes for CASRHTGTLYEQYF.